This TCR beta chain was observed in a study of blood T cell repertoires in COVID-19. This clone was seen just once. Method: immunoSEQ multiplex PCR; TCRdb's copy keeps in-frame clones and lacks some. The sample yields 450,000 or so clones, roughly 90% seen once. Sequencing was performed on peripheral blood. The sequence derives from a young man with COVID-19, enrolled during active disease.

In DNA form, the CDR3 reads TGTGCCAGTAGTCCGCCGGACAGCCGTTATACCTTC. Its protein product is CASSPPDSRYTF. The rearrangement links TRBV19 to TRBJ1-2, with D possibly being TRBD1 (6 bases). The CDR3 loop spans 12 amino acids. The germline CDR1 and CDR2 sequences are LNHDA and SQIVND (reference sequence). The ends were cut back, 5 bases at V and 14 bases at J, with 18 bases in the middle.